These 16 T cell receptor beta chains share one sample of origin, sequenced in a study of blood T cell repertoires in COVID-19. Sequenced by immunoSEQ multiplex PCR; TCRdb stores in-frame clones only, minus some. The sample consists of about 180,000 clones, around 85% of them appearing once. Sequenced sample: peripheral blood. These receptors all stem from a human donor with active or convalescent COVID-19. The donor label of this sample is uncertain.

This clone was observed once. The chain carries TRBV7-9 and TRBJ2-1; possibly TRBD1 for D (6 bases). Germline values: CDR1 SEHNR, CDR2 FQNEAQ (reference sequence). The V gene lost 5 bases and the J gene lost 8 bases, with 28 bases spanning the gap. CDR3 size: 18 residues. CDR3 in DNA: TGTGCCAGCAGCCGCCAGAGATCGGACAGTCTAATCCCCGATGAGCAGTTCTTC. Translated: CASSRQRSDSLIPDEQFF.

This rearrangement joins TRBV3-1 (or the pseudogene TRBV3-2) to TRBJ2-2, with 7 nucleotides matching TRBD2. CDR1 and CDR2 from the germline V gene are LGHDT and YNNKEL (reference sequence). V was pared by 3 bases and J by 5 bases, with 9 bases of the junction left unmatched. The CDR3 runs 16 residues. The CDR3 DNA is TGTGCCAGCAGCCACTGGGGGGGGACGCAGACCGGGGAGCTGTTTTTT. This gives the protein CASSHWGGTQTGELFF.

The V call is TRBV5-4, the J call TRBJ2-5; D gene ambiguous. Trimming removed 0 bases at V and 1 base at J, with 13 bases between. CDR1 is SGHNT and CDR2 is YYREEE in the germline V gene (reference sequence). The CDR3 totals 16 residues. The CDR3 reads CASSLVTFRSQETQYF. The CDR3 DNA is TGTGCCAGCAGCTTGGTAACCTTCAGGTCCCAAGAGACCCAGTACTTC.

CDR3 sequence reads: CASSLRQGAFTEAFF. CDR3 DNA sequence: TGTGCCAGCAGCTTGAGACAGGGGGCATTCACTGAAGCTTTCTTT. V gene TRBV5-4 combines with J gene TRBJ1-1, with TRBD1 matching 10 bases. V lost 1 base and J lost 4; bases outside the gene matches: 4. This CDR3 comprises 15 residues. Germline V gene lookup returns CDR1 SGHNT and CDR2 YYREEE (reference sequence).

This clone was observed once. The rearrangement joins TRBV5-5 to TRBJ2-1; no clear D gene. There are 15 residues in the CDR3. V lost 6 bases and J 4 bases, leaving 17 bases between the germline ends. CDR1 and CDR2 (germline): SGHKS, YYEKEE (reference sequence). CDR3 sequence: CASIPLPSWYNEQFF. The CDR3 region has the DNA TGTGCCAGCATCCCACTGCCTTCTTGGTACAATGAGCAGTTCTTC.

The rearrangement joins TRBV11-2 to TRBJ2-7; possible D gene TRBD2, 6 bases. The CDR3 totals 14 residues. The germline V gene has CDR1 SGHAT and CDR2 FQNNGV. The ends were cut back, 2 bases at V and 5 bases at J, with 13 bases in the middle. The CDR3 protein is CASSLFEGGDEQYF. The CDR3 coding sequence is TGTGCCAGCAGCTTATTCGAGGGAGGCGACGAGCAGTACTTC.

This chain uses TRBV7-3 with TRBJ2-3, with 7 bases that match TRBD2. CDR1 is SGHTA, CDR2 FQGTGA, per germline. This CDR3 comprises 13 residues. V lost 5 bases to trimming and J lost 5 bases; unmatched junction nucleotides: 4. CDR3 sequence: CASSRSGLDTQYF. The CDR3 DNA reads TGTGCCAGCAGCCGTAGCGGGTTAGATACGCAGTATTTT.

V is TRBV14 and J is TRBJ2-3, with a possible D match to TRBD2 (5 bases). Germline V gene data show CDR1 as SGHDN and CDR2 as FVKESK. V was pared by 3 bases and J by 0 bases, with 13 bases between. This CDR3 has 16 residues. CDR3: CASSHLSGGSTDTQYF. DNA for the CDR3: TGTGCCAGCAGCCATCTCTCGGGCGGGAGCACAGATACGCAGTATTTT.

The chain joins TRBV4-2 to TRBJ2-7; perhaps TRBD1 as D (7 bases). V was pared by 2 bases and J by 1 base, with 18 bases between. Germline loops: CDR1 LGHNA, CDR2 YNFKEQ. The CDR3 runs 17 residues. CDR3 protein: CASSQLAGQPLSYEQYF. As DNA, the CDR3 is TGTGCCAGCAGCCAATTGGCGGGACAGCCATTATCCTACGAGCAGTACTTC.

The chain has TRBV6-4 and TRBJ2-6; TRBD1 matches at 10 bases. Looked up from germline, CDR1 is MRHNA and CDR2 is SNTAGT. The CDR3 totals 17 residues. The junction had 5 bases not matched to a gene; V was cut back by 6 bases and J by 0 bases. CDR3 coding DNA: TGTGCCAGCAGCGCCGGGACAGGGGTCTCTGGGGCCAACGTCCTGACTTTC. Translating gives CASSAGTGVSGANVLTF.

This chain connects TRBV2 to TRBJ2-7; maybe TRBD1 (5 bases). CDR3 size: 13 residues. The V end was cut by 4 bases, the J end by 2 bases, with 9 bases between. Per germline, CDR1 SNHLY and CDR2 FYNNEI. The DNA of the CDR3 is TGTGCCAGCAGTGGCGACAGCACCTACGAGCAGTACTTC. This codes for CASSGDSTYEQYF.

The chain links TRBV7-9 to TRBJ2-1, with TRBD1 as a possible D gene (6 bases). From germline, CDR1 is SEHNR and CDR2 FQNEAQ (reference sequence). CDR3 size: 15 residues. Trimming stripped 4 bases from V and 7 bases from J, with 17 bases between. CDR3 protein: CASSSTQVRGNEQFF. CDR3 sequence (DNA): TGTGCCAGCAGCTCGACTCAGGTGAGGGGGAATGAGCAGTTCTTC. The full variable domain, completed using reference TRBV7-9 and TRBJ2-1, is DTGVSQNPRHKITKRGQNVTFRCDPISEHNRLYWYRQTLGQGPEFLTYFQNEAQLEKSRLLSDRFSAERPKGSFSTLEIQRTEQGDSAMYLCASSSTQVRGNEQFFGPGTRLTVL.

This clone was seen just once. This rearrangement joins TRBV28 to TRBJ1-1; D not certain. V lost 3 bases, J lost 11 bases, and 10 bases lay in between. CDR3 length: 11 amino acids. Germline V CDR1 and CDR2: MDHEN, SYDVKM. The CDR3 sequence: CASSLRRMAFF. CDR3 nucleotides: TGTGCCAGCAGTTTGAGGAGGATGGCTTTCTTT.

V and J are TRBV28 and TRBJ1-6; 9 nucleotides line up with TRBD1. CDR1 is MDHEN and CDR2 is SYDVKM in the germline V gene. The length of the CDR3 is 16 residues. The trim removed 6 bases at V and 3 bases at J, leaving 6 bases unmatched. CDR3 loop: CASSHRGHSYNSPLHF. CDR3 bases: TGTGCCAGCAGCCACAGGGGGCACAGCTATAATTCACCCCTCCACTTT.

The genes are TRBV20-1 and TRBJ1-2; D perhaps matches TRBD1 (6 bases). CDR3 length: 11 amino acids. V dropped 6 bases and J dropped 8 bases, with 13 bases sitting between them. CDR1 and CDR2 (germline): DFQATT, SNEGSKA (reference sequence). CDR3 sequence reads: CSARGRGGYTF. The CDR3 DNA sequence: TGCAGTGCCAGGGGAAGAGGAGGCTACACCTTC.

The sample holds one count of this clone. This chain connects TRBV5-1 to TRBJ1-5; no clear D gene. This CDR3 contains 15 residues. Trimming left V 1 base short and J 3 bases short, with 11 bases between. The germline gives CDR1 SGHRS, CDR2 YFSETQ. The CDR3 is CASSLFSGYNQPQHF. CDR3 nucleotide sequence: TGCGCCAGCAGCTTGTTCTCGGGATACAATCAGCCCCAGCATTTT.